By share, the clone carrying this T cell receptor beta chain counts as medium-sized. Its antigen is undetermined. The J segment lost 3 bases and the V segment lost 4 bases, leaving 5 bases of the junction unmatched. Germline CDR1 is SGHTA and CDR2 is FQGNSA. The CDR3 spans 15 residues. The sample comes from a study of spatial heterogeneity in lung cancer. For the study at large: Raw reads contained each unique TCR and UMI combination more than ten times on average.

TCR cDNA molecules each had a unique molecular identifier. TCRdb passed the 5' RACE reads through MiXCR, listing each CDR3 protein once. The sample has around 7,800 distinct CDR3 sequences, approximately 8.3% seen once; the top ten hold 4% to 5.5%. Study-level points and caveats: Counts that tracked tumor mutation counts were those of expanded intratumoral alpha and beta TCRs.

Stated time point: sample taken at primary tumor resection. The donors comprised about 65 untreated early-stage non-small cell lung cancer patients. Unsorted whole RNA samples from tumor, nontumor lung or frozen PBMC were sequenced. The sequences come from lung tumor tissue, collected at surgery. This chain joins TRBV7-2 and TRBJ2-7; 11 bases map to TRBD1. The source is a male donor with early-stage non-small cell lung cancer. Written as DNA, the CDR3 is TGTGCCAGCAGCTACACCGGGACAGGGGGCTACGAGCAGTACTTC. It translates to CASSYTGTGGYEQYF.